This T cell receptor (beta chain) originates from a study of cytomegalovirus exposure and HLA in healthy donors. Primers for the PCR totalled 60 Vbeta and 13 Jbeta. Here immunoSEQ multiplex PCR was the method, and the copy in TCRdb shows in-frame clones only, minus some. This table has about 72,000 clones, 50% to 80% appearing once. The CDR3 loop spans 14 amino acids. Per the germline V gene, CDR1 is SGHNT and CDR2 is YYREEE (reference sequence). V lost 0 bases and J 3 bases, leaving 9 bases between the germline ends. The V gene is TRBV5-4, the J gene TRBJ1-1; D call uncertain. This receptor was taken from a man aged 35-49 years in good health and CMV-seropositive. Sequenced material: PBMCs. The CDR3 spells CASSLAGTDTEAFF. DNA for the CDR3: TGTGCCAGCAGCTTGGCGGGAACCGACACTGAAGCTTTCTTT.